This T cell receptor beta chain was identified during a study of vaccination and CD4 T cells after COVID-19. Treatment described: roughly 10-day PBMC culture with coronavirus spike peptide pools or control peptides (ViraFEST assay). V lost 11 bases and J 7 bases, leaving 13 bases between the germline ends. This CDR3 spans 11 amino acids. The germline V gene encodes CDR1 MNHNS and CDR2 SASEGT. Comment on this clonotype: The antigen is undetermined.

Cultured CD4+ T cell DNA underwent sequencing with the Oncomine TCR Beta short-read assay. Using its own MiXCR run on the PCR reads, TCRdb lists one record per CDR3 protein. Of about 27,000 distinct CDR3 sequences in the sample, about 60% are singletons; the top ten hold roughly a sixth. The rearrangement joins TRBV6-1 to TRBJ2-3, with D possibly being TRBD2 (5 bases). The sequence derives from a human donor who received a COVID-19 vaccine. The sequencing used CD4+ T cells from blood, cultured in vitro, collected after SARS-CoV-2 vaccination. The CDR3: CAARGLNTQYF. CDR3 in DNA: TGTGCCGCTCGCGGGTTAAATACGCAGTATTTT.